This T cell receptor (beta chain) derives from a study of siplizumab effects on memory and regulatory T cells. General study findings and limits: Proliferating siplizumab-culture Treg suppressive function went unconfirmed. Only a minority of proliferating CD4+ or CD8+ clones had an assignable naive or memory phenotype, with roughly 75-97% lacking one. Apparently more diverse than memory cells, naive T cells also seemed major alloresponse contributors. Controls showed an average of approximately 28% Treg-derived mappable alloreactive CD4+ clones, while siplizumab showed around 70%.

V was clipped by 4 bases and J by 1 base, with 16 bases between them. The CDR3 length is 16 residues. The germline V gene has CDR1 LGHNA and CDR2 YSLEER. Profiled with immunoSEQ multiplex PCR; TCRdb holds only in-frame clones, not every one. The table has tens of thousands of clones, just over 90% seen once; the top ten hold 4.5% to 6.5%. In regard to this clone: Its target is unknown.

Sequenced sample: CD8+ T cells sorted from blood. The receptor was derived from a human donor in good health. V gene TRBV4-3 combines with J gene TRBJ1-2; D may be TRBD1 (5 bases). CDR3 sequence (DNA): TGCGCCAGCAGCCGGGGCCTAAACGGCGATAACTATGGCTACACCTTC. Residues: CASSRGLNGDNYGYTF.